The entry below gives a single T cell receptor (beta chain) sequence along with its context. In the authors' workflow: Reference gene primer amplification gave nucleated cell count estimates. TCRdb keeps only in-frame clones here, not all; method: immunoSEQ multiplex PCR. V, J and clone size reflect that table, while D and trimming were determined from the DNA. The table records fewer than 350,000 clones, over 75% of them present only once. These data belong to a study of blood T cell repertoires in COVID-19. Overall study context: The origin of the acute and convalescent COVID-19 samples was the United States, Italy and Spain. T cells, B-cell-depleted T cells, or PBMCs supplied cDNA or gDNA.

The TCR sequence derives from a young man with active or convalescent COVID-19. The source material was peripheral blood.

In nucleotides, the CDR3 is TGTGCCAGCAGCGCTGGCCGGGAGAGAGACTTTTACGAGCAGTACTTC. This codes for CASSAGRERDFYEQYF. The chain employs TRBV9 and TRBJ2-7; maybe TRBD2 (6 bases). V gave up 3 bases and J gave up 4 bases, with 20 bases separating them. Germline V gene data show CDR1 as SGDLS and CDR2 as YYNGEE. This CDR3 is built from 16 residues.